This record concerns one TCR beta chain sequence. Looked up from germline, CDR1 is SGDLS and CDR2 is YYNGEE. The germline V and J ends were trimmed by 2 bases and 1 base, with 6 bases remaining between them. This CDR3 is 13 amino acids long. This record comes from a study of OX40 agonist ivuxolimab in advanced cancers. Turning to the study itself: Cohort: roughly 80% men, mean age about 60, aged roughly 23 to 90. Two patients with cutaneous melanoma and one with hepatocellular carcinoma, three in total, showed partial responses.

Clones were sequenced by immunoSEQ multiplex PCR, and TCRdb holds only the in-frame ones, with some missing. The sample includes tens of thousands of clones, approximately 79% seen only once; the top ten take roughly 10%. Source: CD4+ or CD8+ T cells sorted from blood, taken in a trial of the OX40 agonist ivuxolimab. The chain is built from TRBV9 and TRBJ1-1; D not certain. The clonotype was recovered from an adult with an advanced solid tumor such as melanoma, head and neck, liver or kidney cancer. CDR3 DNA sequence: TGTGCCAGCAGCGTCGGCGAGAACACTGAAGCTTTCTTT. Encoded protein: CASSVGENTEAFF.